The entry below describes one T cell receptor (beta chain). Its antigen remains unknown. The donors were part of the validation cohort of 120 subjects. That cohort was separate from the first cohort, which comprised fewer than 800 subjects. The data derive from a study of cytomegalovirus exposure and HLA in healthy donors. Study at large: The approximately 120 validation repertoires and the approximately 630 first-cohort repertoires shared a platform, a later analysis reported. Study findings and constraints: The tendency of first-cohort TCR clusters to co-occur in the roughly 120 validation repertoires was the finding of a later analysis. The study put around 180 TCR beta chains on its list as cytomegalovirus-associated.

With 5 bases clipped from V and 11 bases from J, the junction kept 11 bases outside the gene matches. The length of the CDR3 is 14 residues. Germline-derived CDR1 and CDR2 are KGHSH and LQKENI. Profiling relied on immunoSEQ multiplex PCR, and the TCRdb table lists in-frame clones only, not all of them. The sample gives approximately 150,000 clones, approximately 84% of which show up once; roughly a tenth is in the top ten. Source material: PBMCs. The sequence was collected from a man aged 25 to 40 in good health and CMV-seropositive. V is TRBV18 and J is TRBJ1-5, with 8 bases matching TRBD1. CDR3 sequence reads: CASSSETGVGTQHF. The DNA of the CDR3 is TGTGCCAGCTCATCAGAGACAGGGGTTGGGACCCAGCATTTT.